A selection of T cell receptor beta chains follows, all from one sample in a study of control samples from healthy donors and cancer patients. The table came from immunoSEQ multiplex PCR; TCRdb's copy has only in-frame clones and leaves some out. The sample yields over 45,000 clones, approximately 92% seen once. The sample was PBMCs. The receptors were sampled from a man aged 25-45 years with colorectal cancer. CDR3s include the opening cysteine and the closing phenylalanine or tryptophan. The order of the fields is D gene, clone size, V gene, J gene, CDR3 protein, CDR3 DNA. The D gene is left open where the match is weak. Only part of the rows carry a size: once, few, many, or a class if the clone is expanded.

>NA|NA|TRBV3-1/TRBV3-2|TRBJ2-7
CASSPNSYEQYF
TGTGCCAGCAGCCCGAACTCCTACGAGCAGTACTTC
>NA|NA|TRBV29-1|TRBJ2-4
CSVEISRAKNIQYF
TGCAGCGTTGAAATCAGTCGGGCCAAAAACATTCAGTACTTC
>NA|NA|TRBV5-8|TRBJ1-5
CASSWGLQVNQPQHF
TGTGCCAGCAGCTGGGGACTGCAAGTTAATCAGCCCCAGCATTTT
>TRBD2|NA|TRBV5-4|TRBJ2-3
CASSPAGGGFTDTQYF
TGTGCCAGCAGCCCGGCCGGCGGGGGGTTCACAGATACGCAGTATTTT
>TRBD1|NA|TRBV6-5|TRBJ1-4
CASRKGDRSNEKLFF
TGTGCCAGCAGGAAAGGGGACAGGAGTAATGAAAAACTGTTTTTT
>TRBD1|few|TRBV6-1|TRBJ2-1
CASSEAGDRGDEQFF
TGTGCCAGCAGTGAAGCGGGGGACAGGGGTGATGAGCAGTTCTTC
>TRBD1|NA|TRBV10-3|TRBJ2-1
CAIARDRAYNEQFF
TGTGCCATCGCGAGGGACAGGGCCTACAATGAGCAGTTCTTC
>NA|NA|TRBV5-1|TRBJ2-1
CASSLSTGIRDEQFF
TGCGCCAGCAGCTTGTCTACAGGGATACGTGATGAGCAGTTCTTC
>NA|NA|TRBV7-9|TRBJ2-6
CASSLEGAGANVLTF
TGTGCCAGCAGCTTAGAGGGAGCTGGGGCCAACGTCCTGACTTTC
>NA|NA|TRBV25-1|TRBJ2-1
CASSLAYNEQFF
TGTGCCAGCAGTTTGGCCTACAATGAGCAGTTCTTC
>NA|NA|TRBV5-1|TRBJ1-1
CASSLGAFITEAFF
TGCGCCAGCAGCTTAGGGGCTTTTATCACTGAAGCTTTCTTT
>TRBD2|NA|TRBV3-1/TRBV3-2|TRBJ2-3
CASSRGGLAGDTQYF
TGTGCCAGCAGCCGGGGGGGACTAGCGGGAGATACGCAGTATTTT
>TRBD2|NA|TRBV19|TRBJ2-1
CASRIGGGAHEQFF
TGTGCCAGTAGGATCGGCGGGGGGGCCCATGAGCAGTTCTTC
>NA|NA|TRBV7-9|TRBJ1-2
CASSLDSIGYTF
TGTGCCAGCAGCTTAGACAGCATCGGCTACACCTTC
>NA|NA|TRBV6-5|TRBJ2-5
CASKHGPQETQYF
TGTGCCAGCAAACACGGGCCTCAAGAGACCCAGTACTTC
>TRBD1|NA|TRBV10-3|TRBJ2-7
CAISVRDRGYEQYF
TGTGCCATCAGTGTTCGGGACAGGGGCTACGAGCAGTACTTC